The 8 T cell receptor beta chains given below trace back to one sample, sequenced in a study of T-cell reconstitution after alpha-beta-depleted transplantation in children. Preparation of the TCRbeta library was carried out with unique molecular identifiers. TCRdb re-called the PCR reads through MiXCR, storing one row per CDR3 protein. The table records more than 90,000 distinct CDR3 sequences, 6.5% to 8.5% of them present only once. The starting material was PBMCs from the stem cell graft donor, obtained from the stem cell graft. The origin of the receptors is a human donor who donated a stem cell graft to a child with congenital amegakaryocytic thrombocytopenia.

This clonotype was detected ten times or more. The chain has TRBV12-3 or TRBV12-4 and TRBJ1-1, with D possibly matching TRBD1 (6 bases). V was pared by 3 bases and J by 1 base, with 9 bases between. This CDR3 region has 14 residues. CDR3 in amino acids: CASSFRGGNTEAFF. As DNA, the CDR3 is TGTGCCAGCAGTTTCCGAGGGGGGAACACTGAAGCTTTCTTT.

This clonotype was detected ten times or more. DNA of the CDR3: TGTGCCAGCAGCCTAGACGAGGGTATGCGCGAGCAGTTCTTC. Translation gives CASSLDEGMREQFF. The genes are TRBV7-3 and TRBJ2-1; weak D call: TRBD2 (5 bases). Germline CDR1 reads SGHTA; CDR2 reads FQGTGA. Trimming left V 5 bases short and J 10 bases short, with 18 bases between. CDR3 length: 14 amino acids. Full variable domain (rest looked up from reference TRBV7-3 and TRBJ2-1): GAGVSQTPSNKVTEKGKYVELRCDPISGHTALYWYRQSLGQGPEFLIYFQGTGAADDSGLPNDRFFAVRPEGSVSTLKIQRTERGDSAVYLCASSLDEGMREQFFGPGTRLTVL.

This clonotype came up many times. The chain carries TRBV7-2 and TRBJ2-1; the match to TRBD1 covers 7 bases. V gave up 10 bases and J gave up 2 bases; unmatched junction bases: 8. Germline V lookup: CDR1 SGHTA, CDR2 FQGNSA. The CDR3 extends over 14 amino acids. The CDR3 nucleotides are TGTGCCACGATAAGGGACAGAGCCTACAATGAGCAGTTCTTC. This codes for CATIRDRAYNEQFF.

This clonotype was seen ten or more times. V and J are TRBV7-9 and TRBJ2-6, with D perhaps matching TRBD2 (5 bases). The ends were cut back, 7 bases at V and 1 base at J, with 8 bases in the middle. The CDR3 is 14 residues long. Germline V gene data show CDR1 as SEHNR and CDR2 as FQNEAQ (reference sequence). The CDR3: CASTGVSGANVLTF. The CDR3 coding sequence is TGTGCCAGCACCGGGGTGTCTGGGGCCAACGTCCTGACTTTC. The full variable domain, rest sourced from reference TRBV7-9 and TRBJ2-6, is DTGVSQNPRHKITKRGQNVTFRCDPISEHNRLYWYRQTLGQGPEFLTYFQNEAQLEKSRLLSDRFSAERPKGSFSTLEIQRTEQGDSAMYLCASTGVSGANVLTFGAGSRLTVL.

This clonotype was counted ten times or more. This chain uses TRBV7-9 with TRBJ2-3; TRBD2 might be the D (6 bases). CDR1 and CDR2 (germline): SEHNR, FQNEAQ (reference sequence). V lost 5 bases to trimming and J lost 4 bases, with 16 bases between them. The CDR3 loop spans 15 amino acids. CDR3 coding DNA: TGTGCCAGCAGCCTTAGCGGAGCTGGGGCAGATACGCAGTATTTT. Translated: CASSLSGAGADTQYF.

This clonotype was detected ten times or more. The J gene is TRBJ2-1, the V gene TRBV20-1; possibly TRBD1 or TRBD2 for D (5 bases each). This CDR3 is built from 14 residues. CDR1 is DFQATT and CDR2 is SNEGSKA in the germline V gene (reference sequence). Trimming took 3 bases from V and 0 from J, leaving 9 bases between them. The CDR3 DNA reads as TGCAGTGCTAGCGGGACGAGCTCCTACAATGAGCAGTTCTTC. Translating it yields CSASGTSSYNEQFF.

This clonotype occurred many times. In DNA, the CDR3 is TGTGCCAGCACCGGGGGTTATTACGAGCAGTACTTC. As protein: CASTGGYYEQYF. The rearrangement links TRBV2 to TRBJ2-7; possibly TRBD2 for D (6 bases). The germline V and J ends were trimmed by 7 bases and 4 bases, with 11 bases remaining between them. Germline V CDR1 and CDR2: SNHLY, FYNNEI. The CDR3 consists of 12 residues.

The sample holds many counts of this clonotype. The genes are TRBV20-1 and TRBJ2-7; perhaps TRBD2 as D (5 bases). CDR3 length: 12 residues. Germline V gene data show CDR1 as DFQATT and CDR2 as SNEGSKA (reference sequence). V lost 1 base, J lost 2 bases, and 6 bases lay in between. CDR3 residues: CSARVLAYEQYF. In DNA form, the CDR3 reads TGCAGTGCTAGAGTACTAGCCTACGAGCAGTACTTC.